This TCR beta chain was identified during a study of post-analysis software for immune sequencing data. Background on the study: Clinical courses comprised relapsing-remitting, secondary progressive and progressive-relapsing multiple sclerosis. Study observations and caveats: Roughly five TRBV segments were significantly more frequent in patients than in controls. TRBV5-6, TRBV5-1 and TRBV20-1 were among these segments. Compared against controls, patients with multiple sclerosis displayed significantly lower normalized Chao1 diversity.

About this clonotype: Its antigen is not known. At one of its ends the junction is not consistent with the germline gene, which may arise from a read error.

CDR1 KGHDR and CDR2 SFDVKD come from the germline V gene. The CDR3 sequence is 16 residues long. Unique-molecular-identifier-tagged TCR beta cDNA libraries were used. Researchers reported approximately 480,000 cDNA molecules coming from 1 to 10 million T cells. TCRdb re-analysed the PCR reads in MiXCR, keeping a single row per CDR3 protein. The sample lists about 460,000 distinct CDR3 sequences, approximately 46% occurring once. Specimen: blood. This sequence originates from a girl aged 10 to 17 with multiple sclerosis. The gene calls are TRBV24-1 and TRBJ2-1, with 8 bases that match TRBD1. CDR3 DNA sequence: TGTACCACCAGTGACCGGACAGGGCAATTAACGAAAGGGCAGTTCTTC. This sequence encodes CTTSDRTGQLTKGQFF.